This TCR beta chain came from a study of blood T cells in healthy people across ages. The authors ran a second PCR of roughly 6 to 12 cycles using a sample-barcoded 5' primer and a J-beta primer mix. Using its own MiXCR run on the 5' RACE reads, TCRdb lists one record per CDR3 protein. The sample has roughly 1.5 million distinct CDR3 sequences, under 55% seen once. Per germline, CDR1 MGHRA and CDR2 YSYEKL. The CDR3 consists of 16 residues. Trimming pared 2 bases from V and 2 bases from J, leaving 15 bases between. This clonotype was detected a few times. The target antigen is unknown. Study-wide results and caveats: Changes seen in expanded clonotypes were possibly confounded by donor CMV status left unknown.

The donors, aged roughly 6 to 100, were healthy Caucasians from Russia. Total RNA, at least 6 micrograms per sample, was extracted from PBMCs. What was sequenced was blood. V is TRBV4-1 and J is TRBJ1-1, with TRBD1 as a possible D gene (6 bases). This clonotype originated in a woman under 30 in good health. The CDR3 DNA sequence: TGCGCCAGCAGCCAAATCGACCGACAGGTCAACACTGAAGCTTTCTTT. As protein: CASSQIDRQVNTEAFF.